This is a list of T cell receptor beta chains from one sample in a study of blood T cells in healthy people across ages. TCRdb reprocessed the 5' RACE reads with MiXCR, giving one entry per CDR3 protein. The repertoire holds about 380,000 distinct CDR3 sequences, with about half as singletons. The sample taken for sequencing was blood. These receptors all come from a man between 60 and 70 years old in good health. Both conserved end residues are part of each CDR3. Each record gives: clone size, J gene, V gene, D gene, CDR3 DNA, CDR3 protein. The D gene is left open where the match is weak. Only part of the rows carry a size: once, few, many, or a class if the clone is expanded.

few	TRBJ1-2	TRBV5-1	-	TGCGCCAGCAGCGCTGTCTCTCCGGGACAACCGACGGCTAACTATGGCTACACCTTC	CASSAVSPGQPTANYGYTF
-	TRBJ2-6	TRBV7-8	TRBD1	TGTGCCAGCAGTTTCGGACAGGCAACCTCTGGGGCCAACGTCCTGACTTTC	CASSFGQATSGANVLTF
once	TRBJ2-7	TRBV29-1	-	TGCAGCGGAGCCGCACAGGCGGGGCAGTACTTC	CSGAAQAGQYF
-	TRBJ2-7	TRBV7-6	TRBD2	TGTGCCAGCAGCTCCGGACTAGCGGGGGTGTTGGAGCAGTACTTC	CASSSGLAGVLEQYF
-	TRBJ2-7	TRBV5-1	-	TGCGCCAGCAGCTTGGAGGGCGGGCGGCTTGGCGAGCAGTACTTC	CASSLEGGRLGEQYF
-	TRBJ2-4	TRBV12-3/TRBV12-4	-	TGTGCCAGCGGTTTAGGATCCGGAGGGGGGAACATTCAGTACTTC	CASGLGSGGGNIQYF
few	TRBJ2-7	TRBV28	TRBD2	TGTGCCACCCGGACTAGCGGTCCCTACGAGCAGTACTTC	CATRTSGPYEQYF
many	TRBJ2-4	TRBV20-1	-	TGCAGTGCTAAAACCAGGGGGGTAGCCAAAAACATTCAGTACTTC	CSAKTRGVAKNIQYF
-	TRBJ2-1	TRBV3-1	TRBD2	TGTGCCAGCAGCCAAGTAGCGGGGGGGCTGGCTGAGCAGTTCTTC	CASSQVAGGLAEQFF
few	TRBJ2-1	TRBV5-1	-	TGCGCCAGCAGCTTCGCAGGGTGGAATGAGCAGTTCTTC	CASSFAGWNEQFF
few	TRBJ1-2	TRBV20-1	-	TGCAGTGCTTTCCCCCGGGAACATAACTATGGCTACACCTTC	CSAFPREHNYGYTF
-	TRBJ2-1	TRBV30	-	TGTGCCTGGAGTCGAGCCGGGGGTTACAATGAGCAGTTCTTC	CAWSRAGGYNEQFF
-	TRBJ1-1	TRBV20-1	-	TGCAGTGCTAGAGGGGCCGATACCCTCATGAACACTGAAGCTTTCTTT	CSARGADTLMNTEAFF
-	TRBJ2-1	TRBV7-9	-	TGTGCCAGCAGCCTAATGAGGGTAGGCAATGAGCAGTTCTTC	CASSLMRVGNEQFF
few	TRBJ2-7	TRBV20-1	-	TGCAGTGCACCTAACGCGGGGCGGGGAAACAATGAGCAGTACTTC	CSAPNAGRGNNEQYF
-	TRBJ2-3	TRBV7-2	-	TGTGCCAGCAGCCGCGGACTCTCCAGCACAGATACGCAGTATTTT	CASSRGLSSTDTQYF
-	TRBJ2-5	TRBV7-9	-	TGTGCCAGCAGCTTAGCGCTGAGCGGACAAGAGACCCAGTACTTC	CASSLALSGQETQYF
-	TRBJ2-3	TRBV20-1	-	TGCAGTGCTAGAGATTGGGACGGCGGCACACCGAACACAGATACGCAGTATTTT	CSARDWDGGTPNTDTQYF
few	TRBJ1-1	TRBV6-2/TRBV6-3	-	TGTGCCAGCAGTTACTCGAGAGATGGCAGCGCTGAAGCTTTCTTT	CASSYSRDGSAEAFF
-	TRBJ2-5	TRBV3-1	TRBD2	TGTGCCAGCAGCCAAGAGGGGGGGAGTTTGACGACCCAGTACTTC	CASSQEGGSLTTQYF
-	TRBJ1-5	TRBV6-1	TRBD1	TGTGCCAGCAGACGACAGGGCCAACTTCGGCCCCAGCATTTT	CASRRQGQLRPQHF
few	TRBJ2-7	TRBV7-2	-	TGTGCCAGCACCCTTGGGAGGGGCGACAGGGACGAGCAGTACTTC	CASTLGRGDRDEQYF
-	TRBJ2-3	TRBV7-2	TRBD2	TGTGCCAGCAGCGTCCCGGGACGAGCGGGATCTGATACGCAGTATTTT	CASSVPGRAGSDTQYF
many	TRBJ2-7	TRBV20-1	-	TGCAGTGCGGAAGGGACTGGGGGTTACGAGCAGTACTTC	CSAEGTGGYEQYF
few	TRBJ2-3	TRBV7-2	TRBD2	TGTGCCAGCAGCTCCCCTTCGCGGGGGGGTTCGGATACGCAGTATTTT	CASSSPSRGGSDTQYF
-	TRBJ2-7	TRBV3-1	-	TGTGCCAGCAGCCAAATCGCTCGCGAGCAGTACTTC	CASSQIAREQYF
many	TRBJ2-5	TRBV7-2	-	TGTGCCAGCAGCTCCTCGGGACTTGAGACCCAGTACTTC	CASSSSGLETQYF
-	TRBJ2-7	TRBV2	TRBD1	TGTGCCAGCAAAATCGGACAGGGTAGTTACGAGCAGTACTTC	CASKIGQGSYEQYF
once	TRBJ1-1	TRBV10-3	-	TGTGCCATCAGTGATGCAGGGATAAGCCCAGCTTTCTTT	CAISDAGISPAFF
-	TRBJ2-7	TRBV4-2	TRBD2	TGTGCCAGCAGCCAAGATCTGGGAGCGGGAGGTTTCTACGAGCAGTACTTC	CASSQDLGAGGFYEQYF
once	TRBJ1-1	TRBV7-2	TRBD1	TGTGCCAGCAGCCCCCTTACAGGGGGCTGGAACACTGAAGCTTTCTTT	CASSPLTGGWNTEAFF
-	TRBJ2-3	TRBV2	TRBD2	TGTGCCAGCAGAGAGCGGGGGGTTGCAGATACGCAGTATTTT	CASRERGVADTQYF
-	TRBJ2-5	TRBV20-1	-	TGCAGTGCTAGAGAAGGATCGCTGCTCCAGTACTTC	CSAREGSLLQYF
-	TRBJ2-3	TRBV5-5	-	TGTGCCAGCAGCTTGGGGGGGCCGACGATATACAATACGCAGTATTTT	CASSLGGPTIYNTQYF
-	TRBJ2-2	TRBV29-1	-	TGCAGCGTTGGCAGTGGTCTCACCGGGGAGCTGTTTTTT	CSVGSGLTGELFF
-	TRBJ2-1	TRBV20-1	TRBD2	TGCAGTACTCCCGTCGGCGTGAGGGAGGGCCGGGGGAATGAACAGTTCTTC	CSTPVGVREGRGNEQFF
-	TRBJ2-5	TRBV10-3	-	TGTGCCATCGGCGGGGACCGCCAAGAGACCCAGTACTTC	CAIGGDRQETQYF
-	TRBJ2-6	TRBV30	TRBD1	TGTGCCTGGCACAGGGGGCGCGCACTCTCTGGGGCCAACGTCCTGACTTTC	CAWHRGRALSGANVLTF
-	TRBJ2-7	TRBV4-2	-	TGTGCCAGCAGCCAAGCTTCGGAGAATGGGTACGAGCAGTACTTC	CASSQASENGYEQYF
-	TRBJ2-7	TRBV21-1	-	TGTGCCAGCAGCAAAGTTGGGGCAGGCGGGTCCTACGAGCAGTACTTC	CASSKVGAGGSYEQYF
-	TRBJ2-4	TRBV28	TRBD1	TGTGCCAGCAGCCTATGGGTTGGGACAGGGGGTAACACTCAGTACTTC	CASSLWVGTGGNTQYF
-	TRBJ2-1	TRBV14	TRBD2	TGTGCCAGCAGCCAAGGATTACGACTAGCGGGGAGTCATGAGCAGTTCTTC	CASSQGLRLAGSHEQFF
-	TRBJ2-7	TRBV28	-	TGTGCCAGCAGGGAGACAGGCCCCTACGAGCAGTACTTC	CASRETGPYEQYF
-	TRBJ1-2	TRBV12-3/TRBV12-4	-	TGTGCCAGCAGTCCCTGGGGGGGGAACTATGGCTACACCTTC	CASSPWGGNYGYTF
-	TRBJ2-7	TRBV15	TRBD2	TGTGCCACCAGCAGAGAGGGACTAGCGGGAAGCTACAATGAGCAGTACTTC	CATSREGLAGSYNEQYF
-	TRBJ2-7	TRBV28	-	TGTGCCAGCAGTTTATTCGGCTACGAGCAGTACTTC	CASSLFGYEQYF
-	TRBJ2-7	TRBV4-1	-	TGCGCCAGCAGCCAAGAACAGACCTACGAGCAGTACTTC	CASSQEQTYEQYF
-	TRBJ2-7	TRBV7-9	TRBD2	TGTGCCAGTGGGAGGGTAAGCTACGAGCAGTACTTC	CASGRVSYEQYF
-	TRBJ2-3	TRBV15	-	TGTGCCACCAGCAGAGATATCGGCGGGGCGGGGGATACGCAGTATTTT	CATSRDIGGAGDTQYF